The clone carrying this TCR beta chain appeared many times. Its antigen is undetermined. TCRdb re-called the reads through MiXCR, storing one row per CDR3 protein. The data contain approximately 910,000 distinct CDR3 sequences, around 30% of them singletons. The sample comes from a study of T cell repertoires in cytomegalovirus infection. Looking at the study overall: Indications came from public TCR beta signatures; they pointed to CMV infection and to a matching HLA type.

The CDR3 is 15 residues long. V lost 5 bases to trimming and J lost 5 bases, with 16 bases between them. V gene TRBV12-3 or TRBV12-4 combines with J gene TRBJ1-5; D remains unclear. This clonotype originated in a human donor in good health (CMV status not recorded). Some clones in this sample may be carry-over from other donors' samples. The sequenced sample was cultured CD8+ T cells from PBMCs, obtained from culture after CMV antigen stimulation. Written as DNA, the CDR3 is TGTGCCAGCAGTCCCGAAGAGGGTGAGGATCAGCCCCAGCATTTT. Amino acids: CASSPEEGEDQPQHF.